The T cell receptor beta chain described here comes from a study of OX40 agonist ivuxolimab in advanced cancers. For the study at large: The treatment was a fully human IgG2 OX40 agonist, ivuxolimab. Intravenous ivuxolimab at 0.01 to 10 mg/kg was given to patients every 2 weeks. Hepatocellular carcinoma, melanoma, renal cell or head and neck cancer was diagnosed in the dose-escalation patients. Among those enrolled, mean age was about 62 years (range about 23 to 79) and 82.7% were male.

Assay: immunoSEQ multiplex PCR; the TCRdb copy retains only in-frame clones and omits some. The sample carries tens of thousands of clones, about 85% recorded once. The length of the CDR3 is 15 residues. Germline V gene sequence: CDR1 KGHSH, CDR2 LQKENI. Trimming took 0 bases from V and 8 from J, leaving 13 bases between them. The specimen comprised CD4+ or CD8+ T cells sorted from blood, sampled in a trial of the OX40 agonist ivuxolimab. The TCR originated in an adult with an advanced solid tumor such as melanoma, head and neck, liver or kidney cancer. The chain uses TRBV18 and TRBJ1-4; D might be TRBD1 (5 bases). The CDR3: CASSPPRRGDEKLFF. CDR3 DNA: TGTGCCAGCTCACCACCGAGAAGGGGTGACGAAAAACTGTTTTTT.